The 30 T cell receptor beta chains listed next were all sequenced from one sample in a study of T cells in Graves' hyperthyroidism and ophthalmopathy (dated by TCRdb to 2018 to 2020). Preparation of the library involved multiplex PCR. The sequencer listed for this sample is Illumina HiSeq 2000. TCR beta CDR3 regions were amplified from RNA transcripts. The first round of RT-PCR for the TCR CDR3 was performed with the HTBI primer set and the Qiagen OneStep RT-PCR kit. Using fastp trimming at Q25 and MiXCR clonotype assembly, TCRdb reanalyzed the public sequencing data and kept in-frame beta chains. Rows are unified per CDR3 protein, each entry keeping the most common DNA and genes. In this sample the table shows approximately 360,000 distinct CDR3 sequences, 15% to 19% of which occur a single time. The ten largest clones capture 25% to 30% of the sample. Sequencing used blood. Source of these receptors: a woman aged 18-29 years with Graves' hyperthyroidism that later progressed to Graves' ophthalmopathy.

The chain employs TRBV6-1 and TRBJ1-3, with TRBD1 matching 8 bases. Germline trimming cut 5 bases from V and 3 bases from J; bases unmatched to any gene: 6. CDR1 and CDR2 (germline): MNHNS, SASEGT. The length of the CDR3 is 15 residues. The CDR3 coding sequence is TGTGCCAGCAGTCCCGACAGGGGAGGTGGAAACACCATATATTTT. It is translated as CASSPDRGGGNTIYF.

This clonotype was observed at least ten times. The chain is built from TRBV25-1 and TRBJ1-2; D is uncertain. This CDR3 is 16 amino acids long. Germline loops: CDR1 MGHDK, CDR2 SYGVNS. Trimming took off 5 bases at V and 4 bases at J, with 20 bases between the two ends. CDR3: CASSFLNEATSYGYTF. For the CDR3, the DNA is TGTGCCAGCAGTTTCCTGAATGAGGCAACCTCCTATGGCTACACCTTC.

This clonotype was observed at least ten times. This chain's CDR3 is CASSAQQRGTNEKLFF. The CDR3 DNA reads TGTGCCAGCAGCGCCCAACAGAGGGGGACTAATGAAAAACTGTTTTTT. J is TRBJ1-4 and V is TRBV6-1, with a tentative D call TRBD1 (6 bases). Trimming cost V 6 bases and J 2 bases, with 16 bases left between them. The CDR3 totals 16 residues. The germline CDR1 and CDR2 sequences are MNHNS and SASEGT.

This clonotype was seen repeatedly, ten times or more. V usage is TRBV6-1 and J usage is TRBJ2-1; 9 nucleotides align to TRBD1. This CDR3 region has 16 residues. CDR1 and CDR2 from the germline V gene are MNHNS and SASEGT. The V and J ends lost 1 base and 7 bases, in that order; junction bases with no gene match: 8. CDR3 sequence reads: CASSEGQGQGVNEQFF. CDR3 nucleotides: TGTGCCAGCAGTGAAGGACAGGGACAGGGAGTGAATGAGCAGTTCTTC.

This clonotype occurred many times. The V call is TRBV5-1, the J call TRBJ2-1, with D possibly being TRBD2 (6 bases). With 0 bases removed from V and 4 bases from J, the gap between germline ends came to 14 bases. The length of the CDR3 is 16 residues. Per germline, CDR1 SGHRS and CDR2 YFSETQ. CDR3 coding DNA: TGCGCCAGCAGCTTGGTGGCGCGGGAAACGTACAATGAGCAGTTCTTC. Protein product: CASSLVARETYNEQFF. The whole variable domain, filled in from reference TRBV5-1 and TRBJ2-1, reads KAGVTQTPRYLIKTRGQQVTLSCSPISGHRSVSWYQQTPGQGLQFLFEYFSETQRNKGNFPGRFSGRQFSNSRSEMNVSTLELGDSALYLCASSLVARETYNEQFFGPGTRLTVL.

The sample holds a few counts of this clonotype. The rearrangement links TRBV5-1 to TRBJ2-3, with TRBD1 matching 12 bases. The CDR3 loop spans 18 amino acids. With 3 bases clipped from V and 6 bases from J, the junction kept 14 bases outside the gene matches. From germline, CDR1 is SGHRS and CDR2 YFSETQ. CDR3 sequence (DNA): TGCGCCAGCAGCTCGGGGACAGGGGGCGCGGGAGTACGGGATACGCAGTATTTT. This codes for CASSSGTGGAGVRDTQYF.

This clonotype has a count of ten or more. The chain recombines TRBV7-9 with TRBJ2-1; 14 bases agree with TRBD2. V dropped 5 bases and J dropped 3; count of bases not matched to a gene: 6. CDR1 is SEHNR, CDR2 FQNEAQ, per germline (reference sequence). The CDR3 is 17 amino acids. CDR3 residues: CASSRTGTSGSYNEQFF. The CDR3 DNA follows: TGTGCCAGCAGCCGGACCGGGACTAGCGGGAGCTACAATGAGCAGTTCTTC.

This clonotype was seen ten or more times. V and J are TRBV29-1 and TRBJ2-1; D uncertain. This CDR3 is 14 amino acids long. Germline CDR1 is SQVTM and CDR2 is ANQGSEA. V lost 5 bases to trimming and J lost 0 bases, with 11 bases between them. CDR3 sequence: CSVTQFSSYNEQFF. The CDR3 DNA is TGCAGCGTTACGCAATTCAGCTCCTACAATGAGCAGTTCTTC.

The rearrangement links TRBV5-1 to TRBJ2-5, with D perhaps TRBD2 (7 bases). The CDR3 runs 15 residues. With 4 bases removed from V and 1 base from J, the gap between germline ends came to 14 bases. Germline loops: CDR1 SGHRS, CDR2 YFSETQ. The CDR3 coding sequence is TGCGCCAGCAGCCTCTGGGGGGGCACCCAAGAGACCCAGTACTTC. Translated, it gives CASSLWGGTQETQYF.

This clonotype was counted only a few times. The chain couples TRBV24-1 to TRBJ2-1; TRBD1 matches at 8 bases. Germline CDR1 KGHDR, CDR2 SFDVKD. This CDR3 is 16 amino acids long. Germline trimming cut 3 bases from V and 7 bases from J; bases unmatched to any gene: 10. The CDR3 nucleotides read TGTGCCACCAGTGATCCGGAGACAGGGGTTGGAAATGAGCAGTTCTTC. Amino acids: CATSDPETGVGNEQFF.

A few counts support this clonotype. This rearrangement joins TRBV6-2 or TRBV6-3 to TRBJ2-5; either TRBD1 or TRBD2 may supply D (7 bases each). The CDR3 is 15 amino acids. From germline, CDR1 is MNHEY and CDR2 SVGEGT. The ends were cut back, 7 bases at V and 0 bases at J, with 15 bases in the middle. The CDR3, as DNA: TGTGCCAGCAACGACAGGGAGGGGTACCAAGAGACCCAGTACTTC. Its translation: CASNDREGYQETQYF.

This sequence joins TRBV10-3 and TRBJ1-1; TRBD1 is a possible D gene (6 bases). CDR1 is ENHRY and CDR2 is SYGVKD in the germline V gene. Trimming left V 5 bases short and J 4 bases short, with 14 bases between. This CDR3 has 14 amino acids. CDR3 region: CAISPVAGATEAFF. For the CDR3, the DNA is TGTGCCATCAGTCCCGTGGCGGGGGCCACTGAAGCTTTCTTT.

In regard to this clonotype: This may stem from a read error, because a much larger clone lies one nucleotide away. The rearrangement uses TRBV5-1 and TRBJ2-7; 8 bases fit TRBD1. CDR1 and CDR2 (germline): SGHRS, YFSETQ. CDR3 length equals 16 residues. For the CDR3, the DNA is TGCGCCGGCAGGGGGCCGGAACCCGGACAGGGTGGCGAGCAGTACTTC. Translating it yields CAGRGPEPGQGGEQYF.

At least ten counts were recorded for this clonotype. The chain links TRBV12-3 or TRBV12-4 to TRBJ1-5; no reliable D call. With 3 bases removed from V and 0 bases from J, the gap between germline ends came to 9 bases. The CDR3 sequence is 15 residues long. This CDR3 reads CASSFNSLSNQPQHF. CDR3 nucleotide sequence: TGTGCCAGCAGTTTTAACAGCCTTAGCAATCAGCCCCAGCATTTT.

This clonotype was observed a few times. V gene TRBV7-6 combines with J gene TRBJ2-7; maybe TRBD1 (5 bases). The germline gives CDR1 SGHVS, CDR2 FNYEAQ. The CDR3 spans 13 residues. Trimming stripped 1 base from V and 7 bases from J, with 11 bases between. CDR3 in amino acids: CASSLGSGIEQYF. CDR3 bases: TGTGCCAGCAGCTTAGGGTCAGGGATTGAGCAGTACTTC. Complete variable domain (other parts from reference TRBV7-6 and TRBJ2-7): GAGVSQSPRYKVTKRGQDVALRCDPISGHVSLYWYRQALGQGPEFLTYFNYEAQQDKSGLPNDRFSAERPEGSISTLTIQRTEQRDSAMYRCASSLGSGIEQYFGPGTRLTVT.

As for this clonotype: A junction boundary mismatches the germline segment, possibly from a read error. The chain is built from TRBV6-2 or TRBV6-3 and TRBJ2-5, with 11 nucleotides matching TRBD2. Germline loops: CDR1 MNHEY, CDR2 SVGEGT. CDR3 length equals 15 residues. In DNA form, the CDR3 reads TGTGCCAACAGTTACCTGGGACTAGCGGAAGAGACCCAGTACTTC. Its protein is CANSYLGLAEETQYF.

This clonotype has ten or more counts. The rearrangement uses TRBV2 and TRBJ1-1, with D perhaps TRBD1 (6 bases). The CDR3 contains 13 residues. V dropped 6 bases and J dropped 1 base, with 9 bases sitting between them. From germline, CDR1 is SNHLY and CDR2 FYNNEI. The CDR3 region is CASRGGPNTEAFF. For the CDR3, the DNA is TGTGCCAGCAGAGGGGGACCGAACACTGAAGCTTTCTTT.

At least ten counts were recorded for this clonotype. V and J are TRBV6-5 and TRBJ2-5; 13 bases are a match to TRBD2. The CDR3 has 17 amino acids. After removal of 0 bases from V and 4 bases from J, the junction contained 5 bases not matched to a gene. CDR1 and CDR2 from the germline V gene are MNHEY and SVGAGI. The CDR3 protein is CASSYSRLAGGAETQYF. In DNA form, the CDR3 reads TGTGCCAGCAGTTACTCGCGACTAGCGGGAGGTGCAGAGACCCAGTACTTC.

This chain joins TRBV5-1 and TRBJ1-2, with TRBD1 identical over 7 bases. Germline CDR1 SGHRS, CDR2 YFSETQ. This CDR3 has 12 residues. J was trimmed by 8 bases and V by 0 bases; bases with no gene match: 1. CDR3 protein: CASSLEGGGYTF. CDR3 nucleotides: TGCGCCAGCAGCTTGGAAGGGGGCGGCTACACCTTC.

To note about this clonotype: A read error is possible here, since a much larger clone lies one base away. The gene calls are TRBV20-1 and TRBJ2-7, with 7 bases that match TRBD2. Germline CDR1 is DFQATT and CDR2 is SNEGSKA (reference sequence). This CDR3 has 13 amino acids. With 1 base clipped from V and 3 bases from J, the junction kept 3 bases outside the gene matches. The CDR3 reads CSARALADYEQYF. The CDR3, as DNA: TGCAGTGCTAGAGCCCTAGCGGACTACGAGCAGTACTTC.

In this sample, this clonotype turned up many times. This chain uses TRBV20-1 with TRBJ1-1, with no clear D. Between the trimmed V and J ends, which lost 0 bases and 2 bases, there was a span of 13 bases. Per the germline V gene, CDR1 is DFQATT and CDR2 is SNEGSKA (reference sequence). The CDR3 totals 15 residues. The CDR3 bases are TGCAGTGCTAGAGATCCTGGACGGGAAAACACTGAAGCTTTCTTT. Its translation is CSARDPGRENTEAFF.

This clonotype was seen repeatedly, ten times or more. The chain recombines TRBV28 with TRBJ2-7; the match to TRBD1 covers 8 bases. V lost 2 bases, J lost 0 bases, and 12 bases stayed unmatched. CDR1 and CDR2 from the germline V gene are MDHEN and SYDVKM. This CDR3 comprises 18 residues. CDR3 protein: CASSLPSARDRSSYEQYF. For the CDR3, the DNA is TGTGCCAGCAGTTTACCCTCCGCCCGGGACAGGAGCTCCTACGAGCAGTACTTC.

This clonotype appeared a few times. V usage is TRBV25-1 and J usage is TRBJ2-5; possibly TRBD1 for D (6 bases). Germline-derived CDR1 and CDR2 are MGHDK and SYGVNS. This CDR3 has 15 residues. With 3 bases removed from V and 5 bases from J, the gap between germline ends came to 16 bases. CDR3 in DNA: TGTGCCAGCAGTGACTGGGGGCGAGAAGGGGAGACCCAGTACTTC. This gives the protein CASSDWGREGETQYF.

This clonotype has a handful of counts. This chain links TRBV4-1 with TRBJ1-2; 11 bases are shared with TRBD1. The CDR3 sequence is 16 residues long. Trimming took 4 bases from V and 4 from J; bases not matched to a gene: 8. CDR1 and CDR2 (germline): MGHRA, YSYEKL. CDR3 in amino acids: CASSPQDRGRGYGYTF. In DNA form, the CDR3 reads TGCGCCAGCAGCCCGCAGGACAGGGGGCGAGGCTATGGCTACACCTTC.

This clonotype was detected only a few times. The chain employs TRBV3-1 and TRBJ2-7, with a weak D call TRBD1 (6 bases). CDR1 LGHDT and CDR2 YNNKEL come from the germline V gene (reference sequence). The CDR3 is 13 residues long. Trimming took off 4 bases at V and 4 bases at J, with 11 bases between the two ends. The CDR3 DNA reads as TGTGCCAGCAGCCTAACAGGGAAATACGAGCAGTACTTC. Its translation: CASSLTGKYEQYF.

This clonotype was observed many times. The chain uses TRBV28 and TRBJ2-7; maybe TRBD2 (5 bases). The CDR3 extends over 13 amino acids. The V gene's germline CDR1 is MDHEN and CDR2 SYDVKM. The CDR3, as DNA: TGTTCACTGAGGGCCTTACCCGCTTACGAGCAGTACTTC. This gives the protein CSLRALPAYEQYF.

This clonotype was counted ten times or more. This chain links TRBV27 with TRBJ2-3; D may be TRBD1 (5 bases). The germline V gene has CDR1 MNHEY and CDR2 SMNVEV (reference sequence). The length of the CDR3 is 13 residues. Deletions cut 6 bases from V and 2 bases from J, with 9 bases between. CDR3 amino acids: CASRDNPTDTQYF. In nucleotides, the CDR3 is TGTGCCAGCAGGGACAATCCCACAGATACGCAGTATTTT.

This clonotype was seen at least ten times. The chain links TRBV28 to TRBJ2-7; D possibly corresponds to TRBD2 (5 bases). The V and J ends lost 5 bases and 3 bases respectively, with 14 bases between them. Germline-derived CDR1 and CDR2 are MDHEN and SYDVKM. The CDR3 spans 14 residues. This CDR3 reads CASSPWRRLYEQYF. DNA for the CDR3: TGTGCCAGCAGTCCCTGGAGGAGACTCTACGAGCAGTACTTC.

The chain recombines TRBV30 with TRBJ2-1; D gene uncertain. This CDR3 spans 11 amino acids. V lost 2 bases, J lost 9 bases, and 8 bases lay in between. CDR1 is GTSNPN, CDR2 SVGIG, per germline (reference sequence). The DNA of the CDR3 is TGTGCCTGGAGTTTTAGTGGTGAGCAGTTCTTC. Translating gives CAWSFSGEQFF.

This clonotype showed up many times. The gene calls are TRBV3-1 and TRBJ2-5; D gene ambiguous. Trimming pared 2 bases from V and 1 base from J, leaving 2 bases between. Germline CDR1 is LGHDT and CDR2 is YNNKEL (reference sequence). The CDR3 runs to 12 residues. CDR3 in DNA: TGTGCCAGCAGCCAATTCCAAGAGACCCAGTACTTC. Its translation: CASSQFQETQYF.